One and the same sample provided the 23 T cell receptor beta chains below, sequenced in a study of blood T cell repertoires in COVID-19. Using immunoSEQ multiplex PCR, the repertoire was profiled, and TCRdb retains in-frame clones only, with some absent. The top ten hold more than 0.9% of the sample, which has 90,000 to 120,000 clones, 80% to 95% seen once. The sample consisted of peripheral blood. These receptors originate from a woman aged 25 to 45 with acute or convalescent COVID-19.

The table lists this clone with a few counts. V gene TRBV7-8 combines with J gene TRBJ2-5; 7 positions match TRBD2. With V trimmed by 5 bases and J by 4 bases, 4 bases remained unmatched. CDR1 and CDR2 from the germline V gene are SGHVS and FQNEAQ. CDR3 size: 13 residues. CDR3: CASSRGGVETQYF. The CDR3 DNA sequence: TGTGCCAGCAGCCGGGGAGGGGTAGAGACCCAGTACTTC.

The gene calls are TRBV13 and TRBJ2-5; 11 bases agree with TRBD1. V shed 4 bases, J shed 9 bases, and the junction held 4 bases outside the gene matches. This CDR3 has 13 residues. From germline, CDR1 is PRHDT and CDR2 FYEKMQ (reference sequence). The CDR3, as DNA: TGTGCCAGCAGCTCGGGACAGGGGGAGGCCCAGTACTTC. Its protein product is CASSSGQGEAQYF. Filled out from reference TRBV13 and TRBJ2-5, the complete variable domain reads AAGVIQSPRHLIKEKRETATLKCYPIPRHDTVYWYQQGPGQDPQFLISFYEKMQSDKGSIPDRFSAQQFSDYHSELNMSSLELGDSALYFCASSSGQGEAQYFGPGTRLLVL.

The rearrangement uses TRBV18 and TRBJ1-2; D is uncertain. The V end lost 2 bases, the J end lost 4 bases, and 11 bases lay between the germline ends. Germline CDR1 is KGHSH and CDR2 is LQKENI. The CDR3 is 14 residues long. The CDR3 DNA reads TGTGCCAGCTCACCAGTAGTACAGACCTATGGCTACACCTTC. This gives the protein CASSPVVQTYGYTF.

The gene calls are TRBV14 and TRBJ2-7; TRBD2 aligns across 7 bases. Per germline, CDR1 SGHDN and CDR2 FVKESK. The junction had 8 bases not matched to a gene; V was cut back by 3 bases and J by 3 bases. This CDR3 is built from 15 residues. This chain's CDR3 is CASSHNSAGDYEQYF. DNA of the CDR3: TGTGCCAGCAGCCACAACTCGGCGGGGGACTACGAGCAGTACTTC.

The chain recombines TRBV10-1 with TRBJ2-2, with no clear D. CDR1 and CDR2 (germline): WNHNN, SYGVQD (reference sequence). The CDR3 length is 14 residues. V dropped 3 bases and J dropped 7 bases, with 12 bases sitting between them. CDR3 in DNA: TGCGCCAGCAGTGAAAGTGGGCTTGGCGGGGAGCTGTTTTTT. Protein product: CASSESGLGGELFF.

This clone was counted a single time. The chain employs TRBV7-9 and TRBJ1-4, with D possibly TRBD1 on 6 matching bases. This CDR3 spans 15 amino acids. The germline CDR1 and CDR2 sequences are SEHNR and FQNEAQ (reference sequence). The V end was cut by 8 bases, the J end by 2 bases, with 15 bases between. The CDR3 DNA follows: TGTGCCAGCTCGGGGGGCGAGGTCACTAATGAAAAACTGTTTTTT. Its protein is CASSGGEVTNEKLFF.

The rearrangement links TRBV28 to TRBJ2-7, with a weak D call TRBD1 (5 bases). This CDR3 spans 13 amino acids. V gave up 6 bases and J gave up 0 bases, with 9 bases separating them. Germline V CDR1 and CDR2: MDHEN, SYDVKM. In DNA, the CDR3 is TGTGCCAGCAGGCAGGGCCGCTCCTACGAGCAGTACTTC. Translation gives CASRQGRSYEQYF.

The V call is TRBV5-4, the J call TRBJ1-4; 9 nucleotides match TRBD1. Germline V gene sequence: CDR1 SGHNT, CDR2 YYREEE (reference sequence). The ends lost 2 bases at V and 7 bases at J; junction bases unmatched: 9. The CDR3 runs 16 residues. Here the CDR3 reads CASSFGPGQGGEKLFF. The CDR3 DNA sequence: TGTGCCAGCAGCTTTGGTCCGGGACAGGGCGGTGAAAAACTGTTTTTT.

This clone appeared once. The CDR3 reads CASSLFRGPNTEAFF. For the CDR3, the DNA is TGTGCCAGCAGCTTATTTAGGGGCCCTAACACTGAAGCTTTCTTT. The rearrangement uses TRBV7-2 and TRBJ1-1; tentative D call: TRBD1 (5 bases). This CDR3 is built from 15 residues. From germline, CDR1 is SGHTA and CDR2 FQGNSA. V was pared by 2 bases and J by 2 bases, with 12 bases between.

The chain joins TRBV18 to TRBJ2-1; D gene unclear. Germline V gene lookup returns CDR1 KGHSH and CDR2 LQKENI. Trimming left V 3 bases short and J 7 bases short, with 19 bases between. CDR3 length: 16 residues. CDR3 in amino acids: CASSPIYGSARNEQFF. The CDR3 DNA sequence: TGTGCCAGCTCACCCATTTATGGTAGTGCTAGGAATGAGCAGTTCTTC.

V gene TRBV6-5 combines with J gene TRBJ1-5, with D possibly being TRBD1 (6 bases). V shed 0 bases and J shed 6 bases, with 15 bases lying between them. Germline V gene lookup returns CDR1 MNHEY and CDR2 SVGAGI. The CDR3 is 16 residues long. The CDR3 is CASSYSTGGRIQPQHF. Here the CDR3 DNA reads TGTGCCAGCAGTTACTCGACCGGGGGGCGGATTCAGCCCCAGCATTTT.

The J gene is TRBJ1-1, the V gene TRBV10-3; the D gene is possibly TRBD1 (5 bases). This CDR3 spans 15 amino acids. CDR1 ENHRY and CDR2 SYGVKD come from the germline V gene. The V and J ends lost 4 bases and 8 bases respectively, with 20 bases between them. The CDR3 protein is CAISADSITGREAFF. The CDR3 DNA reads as TGTGCCATCAGTGCAGACAGCATTACAGGAAGAGAAGCTTTCTTT.

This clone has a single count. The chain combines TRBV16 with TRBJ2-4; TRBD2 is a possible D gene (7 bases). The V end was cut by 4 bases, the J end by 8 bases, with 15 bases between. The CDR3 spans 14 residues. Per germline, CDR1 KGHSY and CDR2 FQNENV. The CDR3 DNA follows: TGTGCCAGCAGCCCCGGAGGGGAGGGGGACATTCAGTACTTC. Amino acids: CASSPGGEGDIQYF.

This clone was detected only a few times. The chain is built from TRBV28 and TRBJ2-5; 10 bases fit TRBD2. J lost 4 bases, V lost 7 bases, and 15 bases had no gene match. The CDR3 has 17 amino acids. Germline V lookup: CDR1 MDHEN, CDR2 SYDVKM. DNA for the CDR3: TGTGCCAGCAATCTCGGCCTAGCGGGAGTCGTGGGAGAGACCCAGTACTTC. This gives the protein CASNLGLAGVVGETQYF.

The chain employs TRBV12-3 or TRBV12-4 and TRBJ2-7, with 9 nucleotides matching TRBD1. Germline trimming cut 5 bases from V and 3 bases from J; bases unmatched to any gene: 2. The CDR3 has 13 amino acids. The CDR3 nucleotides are TGTGCCAGCAGTCCGACAGGGGGCTACGAGCAGTACTTC. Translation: CASSPTGGYEQYF.

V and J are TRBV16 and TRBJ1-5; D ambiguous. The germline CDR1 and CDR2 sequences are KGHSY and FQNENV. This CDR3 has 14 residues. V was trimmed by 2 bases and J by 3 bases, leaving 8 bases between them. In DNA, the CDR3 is TGTGCCAGCAGCCAACAAACAGCCAATCAGCCCCAGCATTTT. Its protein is CASSQQTANQPQHF.

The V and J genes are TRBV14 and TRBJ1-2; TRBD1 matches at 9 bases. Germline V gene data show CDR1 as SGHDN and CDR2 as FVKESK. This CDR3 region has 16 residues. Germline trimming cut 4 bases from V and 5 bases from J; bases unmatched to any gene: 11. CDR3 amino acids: CASSPHNRGLGYGYTF. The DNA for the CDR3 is TGTGCCAGCAGCCCGCACAACAGGGGGCTAGGGTATGGCTACACCTTC.

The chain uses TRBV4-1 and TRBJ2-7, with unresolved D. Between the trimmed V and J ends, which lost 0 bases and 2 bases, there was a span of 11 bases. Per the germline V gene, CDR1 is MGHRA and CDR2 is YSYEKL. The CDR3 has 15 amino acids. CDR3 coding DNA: TGCGCCAGCAGCCAAGAGAAGGAGAGCCCCTACGAGCAGTACTTC. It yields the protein CASSQEKESPYEQYF.

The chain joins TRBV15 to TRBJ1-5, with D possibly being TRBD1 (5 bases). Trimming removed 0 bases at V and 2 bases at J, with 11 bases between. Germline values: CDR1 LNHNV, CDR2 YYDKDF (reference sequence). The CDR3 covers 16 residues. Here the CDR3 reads CATSRDPRAGNQPQHF. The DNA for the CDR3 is TGTGCCACCAGCAGAGATCCCAGGGCTGGCAATCAGCCCCAGCATTTT.

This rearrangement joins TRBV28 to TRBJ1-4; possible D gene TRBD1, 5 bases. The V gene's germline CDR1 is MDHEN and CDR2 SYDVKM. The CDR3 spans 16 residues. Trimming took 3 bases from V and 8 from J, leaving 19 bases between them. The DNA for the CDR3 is TGTGCCAGCAGTTTTCGTCCCGGGACTGGGAGGGAAAAACTGTTTTTT. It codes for CASSFRPGTGREKLFF.

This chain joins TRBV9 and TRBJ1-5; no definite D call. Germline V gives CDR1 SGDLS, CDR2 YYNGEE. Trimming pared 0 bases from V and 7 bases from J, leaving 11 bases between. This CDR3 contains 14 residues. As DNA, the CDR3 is TGTGCCAGCAGCGTAGGAGGGCCCCACCAGCCCCAGCATTTT. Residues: CASSVGGPHQPQHF. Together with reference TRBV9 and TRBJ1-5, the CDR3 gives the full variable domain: DSGVTQTPKHLITATGQRVTLRCSPRSGDLSVYWYQQSLDQGLQFLIQYYNGEERAKGNILERFSAQQFPDLHSELNLSSLELGDSALYFCASSVGGPHQPQHFGDGTRLSIL.

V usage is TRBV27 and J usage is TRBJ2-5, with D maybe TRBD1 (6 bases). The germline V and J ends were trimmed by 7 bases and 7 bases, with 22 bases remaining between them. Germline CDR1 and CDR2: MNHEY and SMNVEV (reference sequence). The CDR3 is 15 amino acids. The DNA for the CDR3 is TGTGCCAGCACAGACAGGTTGGCTGCTCTTGGGACCCAGTACTTC. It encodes CASTDRLAALGTQYF.

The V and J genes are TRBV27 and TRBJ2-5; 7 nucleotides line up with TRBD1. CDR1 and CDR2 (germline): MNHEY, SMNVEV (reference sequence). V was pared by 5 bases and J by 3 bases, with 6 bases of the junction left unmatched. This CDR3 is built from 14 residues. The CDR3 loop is CASSHDRAEETQYF. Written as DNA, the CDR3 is TGTGCCAGCAGTCACGACAGGGCCGAAGAGACCCAGTACTTC.